In its sample, the clone carrying this T cell receptor beta chain was seen many times. The target antigen is unknown. The sample belongs to a study of spatial heterogeneity in lung cancer. TCRdb reanalysed the 5' RACE reads using MiXCR and keeps one entry per CDR3 protein. This table holds 20,000 to 25,000 distinct CDR3 sequences, around 4.6% found once. Study results and limitations: Blood showed ubiquitous tumor TCRs more often at resection than at routine follow-up.

Time point defined: sample taken at primary tumor resection. Samples came from 70 to 80 TRACERx patients with untreated early-stage lung cancer. Extraction of whole RNA from tumor, nontumor lung or frozen PBMC preceded unsorted sequencing. The sequence was obtained from a male donor with early-stage non-small cell lung cancer. The sample here was PBMCs, taken at surgery.

This CDR3 reads CASSGTSGTDTQYF. For the CDR3, the DNA is TGCGCCAGCAGCGGGACTAGCGGCACAGATACGCAGTATTTT. The chain combines TRBV5-1 with TRBJ2-3; the match to TRBD2 covers 10 bases. In germline, CDR1 is SGHRS, CDR2 YFSETQ. V shed 4 bases, J shed 1 base, and the junction held 0 bases outside the gene matches. The CDR3 consists of 14 residues.